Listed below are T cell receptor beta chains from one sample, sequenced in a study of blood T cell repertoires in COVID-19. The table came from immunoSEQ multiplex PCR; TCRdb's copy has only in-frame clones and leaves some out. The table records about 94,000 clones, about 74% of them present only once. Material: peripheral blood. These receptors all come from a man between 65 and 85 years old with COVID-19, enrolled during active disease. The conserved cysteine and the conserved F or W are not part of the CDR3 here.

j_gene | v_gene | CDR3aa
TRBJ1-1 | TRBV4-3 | ASSQDTIVWEDTEAF
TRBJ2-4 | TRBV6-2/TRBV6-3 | ASSKRTGGKDIQY
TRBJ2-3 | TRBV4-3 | ASSQYISGNTDTQY
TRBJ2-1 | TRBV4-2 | ASSQDRGLAGAWRDEQF
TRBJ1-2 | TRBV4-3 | ASSQSSSSSYGYT
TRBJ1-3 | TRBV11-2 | ASSLDLSPNTIY
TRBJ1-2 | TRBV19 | ASSPGQGVGYT
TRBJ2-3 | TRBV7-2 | ASSLVAGGPDTQY
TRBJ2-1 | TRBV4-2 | ASSQASGAQNEQF
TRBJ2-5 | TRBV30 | AWSGLSGRARETQY
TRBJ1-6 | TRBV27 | AAGGQGGSPLH
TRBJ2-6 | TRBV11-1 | ASSSQGSGANVLT
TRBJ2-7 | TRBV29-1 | SVLGQGSSYEQY
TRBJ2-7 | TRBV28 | ASSFQRRGRLNEQY
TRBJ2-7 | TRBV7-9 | ASSPGHSGSHEQY
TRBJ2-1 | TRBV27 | ASSFSTSGDEQF
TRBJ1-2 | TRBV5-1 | ASSLDGQGAKGYT
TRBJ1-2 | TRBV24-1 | ATSDPGTANYGYT
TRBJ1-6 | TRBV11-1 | ASSIRDRAFSPLH
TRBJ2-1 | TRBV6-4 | ASRTSGRADEQF
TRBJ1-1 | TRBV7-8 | ASSLATRQGSTEAF
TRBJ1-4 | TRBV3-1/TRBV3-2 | ASSHVRTGVVEKLF
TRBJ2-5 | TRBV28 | ASSRPTGLGETQY
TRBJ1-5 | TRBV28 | ASSLLRGNQPQH
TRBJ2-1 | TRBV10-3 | AIRDLIAGKDEQF
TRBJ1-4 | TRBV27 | ASMRRGDEKLF
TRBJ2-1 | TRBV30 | AWSVVRSWGRTVNNEQF
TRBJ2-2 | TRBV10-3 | AISDGGQGTGNTGELF
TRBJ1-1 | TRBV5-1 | ASTGGANAGNTEAF
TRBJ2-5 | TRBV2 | ASSGDSQETQY
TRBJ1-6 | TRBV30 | AWSLTDYNSPLH
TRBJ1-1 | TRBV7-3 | ASSKAMNTEAF
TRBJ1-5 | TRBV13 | ASSLKGQGRQLGQPQH
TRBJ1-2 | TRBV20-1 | SARASGYT
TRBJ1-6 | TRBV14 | ASSQDADRGRSPLH
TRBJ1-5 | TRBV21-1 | ASSMVGGWRQPQH
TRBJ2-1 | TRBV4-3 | ASSPTDRLGNEQF
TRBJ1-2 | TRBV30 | AWSRDTDGYT
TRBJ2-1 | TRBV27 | ASSFRSKVREQF
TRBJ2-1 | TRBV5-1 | ASSLVIGRGTYNEQF
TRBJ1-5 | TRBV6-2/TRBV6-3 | ASSSHRSNQPQH
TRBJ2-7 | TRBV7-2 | ASSLPTGAHEQY
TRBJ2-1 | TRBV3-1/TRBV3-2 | ASSRWRNNEQF
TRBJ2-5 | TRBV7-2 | ASSLAGGETQY
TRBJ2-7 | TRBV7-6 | ASSLTQRSYEQY